A selection of T cell receptor beta chains follows, all from one sample in a study of cytotoxic CD8 clonotypes in ibrutinib-treated CLL. Libraries were prepared by immunoSEQ multiplex PCR; TCRdb keeps only in-frame clonotypes and omits some of them. The repertoire holds roughly 56,000 clones, with over 60% as singletons. This specimen consisted of PBMCs, obtained after 12 months of ibrutinib treatment. The receptors stem from a human donor with chronic lymphocytic leukemia. Each CDR3 is given with its conserved first and last residue. The D gene is left open where the match is weak. Not every row has a clone size; where given, it reads once, few, many or a size class.

v_call	d_call	clone_size	j_call	cdr3_aa	cdr3_nt
TRBV5-1	.	once	TRBJ1-4	CASSPALNEKLFF	TGCGCCAGCAGCCCGGCCCTTAATGAAAAACTGTTTTTT
TRBV28	.	.	TRBJ2-7	CASGAGNHEQYF	TGTGCCAGTGGGGCGGGGAACCACGAGCAGTACTTC
TRBV11-3	TRBD2	few	TRBJ2-1	CASSSRLAGDTEQFF	TGTGCCAGCAGCTCGAGACTAGCGGGAGATACTGAGCAGTTCTTC
TRBV11-2	.	.	TRBJ1-3	CASSSGRISGNTIYF	TGTGCCAGCAGCTCAGGACGGATCTCTGGAAACACCATATATTTT
TRBV5-4	TRBD2	.	TRBJ2-1	CASSLDAGVFSSSSYNEQFF	TGTGCCAGCAGCTTGGATGCGGGAGTTTTTTCCTCGAGCTCCTACAATGAGCAGTTCTTC
TRBV5-1	TRBD1	once	TRBJ2-2	CASSFLGQGATGELFF	TGCGCCAGCAGCTTTCTCGGACAGGGGGCTACCGGGGAGCTGTTTTTT
TRBV4-2	.	.	TRBJ2-3	CASSQDRASGADTQYF	TGTGCCAGCAGCCAAGATAGGGCTAGTGGGGCAGATACGCAGTATTTT
TRBV9	.	.	TRBJ2-7	CASSADPLGEQYF	TGTGCCAGCAGCGCAGACCCCCTGGGTGAGCAGTACTTC
TRBV7-2	.	few	TRBJ1-5	CASSRRPSTNQPQHF	TGTGCCAGCAGCAGGAGACCGAGCACTAATCAGCCCCAGCATTTT
TRBV28	.	.	TRBJ1-2	CASSLPQGVYGYTF	TGTGCCAGCAGTTTACCCCAGGGTGTCTATGGCTACACCTTC
TRBV28	.	.	TRBJ2-7	CASSFPQGLFSVEQYF	TGTGCCAGCAGTTTCCCTCAGGGACTTTTTTCAGTGGAGCAGTACTTC
TRBV6-1	.	few	TRBJ1-5	CASSELWDQPQHF	TGTGCCAGCAGTGAATTGTGGGATCAGCCCCAGCATTTT
TRBV6-1	.	.	TRBJ2-5	CASSEEEFETQYF	TGTGCCAGCAGTGAAGAAGAGTTTGAGACCCAGTACTTC
TRBV28	.	few	TRBJ1-2	CASSFPYNYGYTF	TGTGCCAGCAGTTTTCCCTATAACTATGGCTACACCTTC
TRBV4-2	.	.	TRBJ1-1	CASSQEQGNTEAFF	TGTGCCAGCAGCCAAGAACAGGGCAACACTGAAGCTTTCTTT
TRBV6-1	.	.	TRBJ1-2	CASSEGTANYGYTF	TGTGCCAGCAGTGAAGGGACAGCTAACTATGGCTACACCTTC
TRBV9	TRBD2	once	TRBJ2-1	CASSKIGTSSGSEQFF	TGTGCCAGCAGCAAGATCGGGACTAGCTCTGGGAGTGAGCAGTTCTTC
TRBV25-1	TRBD1	.	TRBJ1-1	CASRPAGGGTEAFF	TGTGCCAGCAGGCCAGCAGGGGGAGGGACTGAAGCTTTCTTT
TRBV5-6	.	.	TRBJ2-5	CASSRASPETQYF	TGTGCCAGCAGCCGCGCCTCGCCCGAGACCCAGTACTTC
TRBV2	.	once	TRBJ1-2	CASSETQGANYGYTF	TGTGCCAGCAGTGAAACACAGGGAGCTAACTATGGCTACACCTTC
TRBV7-9	.	few	TRBJ1-1	CASSLSTGNTEAFF	TGTGCCAGCAGCCTGAGTACGGGGAACACTGAAGCTTTCTTT
TRBV30	.	.	TRBJ2-3	CAWSVSSGPTDTQYF	TGTGCCTGGAGTGTGAGTAGCGGCCCCACAGATACGCAGTATTTT
TRBV6-5	.	few	TRBJ2-1	CASSYSVRTEQFF	TGTGCCAGCAGTTACTCTGTGAGGACAGAGCAGTTCTTC
TRBV30	.	.	TRBJ2-3	CAWSDGGSTDTQYF	TGTGCCTGGAGTGATGGAGGTAGCACAGATACGCAGTATTTT
TRBV6-5	.	.	TRBJ2-3	CASSLALARTDTQYF	TGTGCCAGCAGCCTAGCCCTAGCCCGCACAGATACGCAGTATTTT
TRBV7-9	.	few	TRBJ2-7	CASSLGLGPYEQYF	TGTGCCAGCAGCTTAGGACTAGGGCCCTACGAGCAGTACTTC
TRBV18	.	.	TRBJ2-2	CASSPSRGGLTGELFF	TGTGCCAGCTCACCGAGTCGAGGCGGACTTACCGGGGAGCTGTTTTTT
TRBV18	.	.	TRBJ1-5	CASSPGSNQPQHF	TGTGCCAGCTCGCCGGGGAGCAATCAGCCCCAGCATTTT
TRBV4-1	.	.	TRBJ2-7	CASSQVGSGTTYEQYF	TGCGCCAGCAGCCAAGTAGGAAGCGGCACCACCTACGAGCAGTACTTC
TRBV7-2	TRBD2	.	TRBJ2-3	CASSLDRGGLYTQYF	TGTGCCAGCAGCTTAGATCGGGGGGGCCTGTATACGCAGTATTTT
TRBV18	TRBD2	.	TRBJ2-7	CASSPTSGGPLTYEQYF	TGTGCCAGCTCACCGACTAGCGGAGGGCCGTTAACTTACGAGCAGTACTTC
TRBV5-1	.	.	TRBJ2-7	CASRSSSYEQYF	TGCGCCAGCAGATCGAGCTCCTACGAGCAGTACTTC
TRBV21-1	.	.	TRBJ2-2	CASSKKIWTQGERRELFF	TGTGCCAGCAGCAAAAAGATTTGGACCCAGGGTGAGAGGCGGGAGCTGTTTTTT
TRBV5-6	.	.	TRBJ2-2	CASSFPTRFGGELFF	TGTGCCAGCAGCTTTCCTACTAGGTTTGGCGGGGAGCTGTTTTTT
TRBV5-6	TRBD1	many	TRBJ1-2	CASSLSRQGEDGYTF	TGTGCCAGCAGCTTGTCGAGACAGGGGGAAGATGGCTACACCTTC
TRBV5-1	TRBD2	.	TRBJ2-3	CASSLWGLAGVGADTQYF	TGCGCCAGCAGCTTGTGGGGACTAGCGGGAGTCGGGGCAGATACGCAGTATTTT
TRBV15	TRBD2	.	TRBJ2-1	CATSSRGGSLSNEQFF	TGTGCCACCAGCAGTCGGGGAGGGAGCTTGTCCAATGAGCAGTTCTTC
TRBV18	TRBD2	.	TRBJ2-5	CASSPGTSGFQETQYF	TGTGCCAGCTCACCTGGGACTAGCGGGTTCCAAGAGACCCAGTACTTC
TRBV5-1	TRBD1	.	TRBJ1-2	CASSFRPGQGMGYGYTF	TGCGCCAGCAGCTTTCGACCGGGACAGGGTATGGGGTATGGCTACACCTTC
TRBV5-1	TRBD1	.	TRBJ2-5	CASSLGGTKETQYF	TGCGCCAGCAGCTTAGGGGGCACTAAAGAGACCCAGTACTTC
TRBV13	.	.	TRBJ2-1	CASSPHSGEQFF	TGTGCCAGCAGCCCCCATAGCGGTGAGCAGTTCTTC
TRBV7-2	.	.	TRBJ2-2	CASSPVRGTGELFF	TGTGCCAGCAGCCCCGTGCGGGGAACCGGGGAGCTGTTTTTT
TRBV11-2	.	.	TRBJ2-7	CASSLAGTSHEQYF	TGTGCCAGCAGCTTAGCCGGGACATCCCACGAGCAGTACTTC
TRBV6-5	.	.	TRBJ2-7	CASSYSGGLGYEQYF	TGTGCCAGCAGTTACTCCGGCGGGTTAGGCTACGAGCAGTACTTC
TRBV6-4	.	once	TRBJ1-1	CASRAREGEGTEAFF	TGTGCCAGCAGGGCCCGGGAAGGCGAAGGCACTGAAGCTTTCTTT
TRBV11-3	.	.	TRBJ1-1	CASSSTTLTEAFF	TGTGCCAGCAGCTCCACCACTTTGACTGAAGCTTTCTTT
TRBV18	.	.	TRBJ2-7	CASSPFPGSEQYF	TGTGCCAGCTCGCCATTCCCAGGCTCCGAGCAGTACTTC
TRBV30	TRBD1	.	TRBJ2-7	CAWQPGQRLGPTYEQYF	TGTGCCTGGCAACCGGGACAGCGGTTAGGGCCAACCTACGAGCAGTACTTC
TRBV5-5	TRBD2	.	TRBJ2-7	CASSSSSGSWSYEQYF	TGTGCCAGCAGCTCTTCTAGCGGGAGTTGGTCCTACGAGCAGTACTTC
TRBV6-1	.	.	TRBJ1-2	CASSEAHPPAVYGYTF	TGTGCCAGCAGTGAAGCGCACCCCCCAGCCGTCTATGGCTACACCTTC
TRBV7-2	TRBD1	.	TRBJ2-7	CASSLRAGGALIYEQYF	TGTGCCAGCAGCTTAAGGGCAGGGGGCGCGCTGATTTACGAGCAGTACTTC
TRBV7-9	TRBD2	.	TRBJ2-7	CASSPRELAAFQYF	TGTGCCAGCAGCCCCAGAGAGCTAGCGGCTTTCCAGTACTTC
TRBV15	.	.	TRBJ1-5	CATSRPRPGGISNQPQHF	TGTGCCACCAGCAGACCCCGTCCGGGGGGGATAAGCAATCAGCCCCAGCATTTT
TRBV7-9	.	.	TRBJ1-2	CASSNRAGGYTF	TGTGCCAGCAGCAACAGGGCTGGAGGCTACACCTTC
TRBV4-2	.	few	TRBJ2-2	CASSRRQDALNTGELFF	TGTGCCAGCAGCCGTAGACAGGATGCCCTAAACACCGGGGAGCTGTTTTTT
TRBV6-7	.	.	TRBJ1-2	CASSYCDSISWGYTF	TGTGCCAGCAGTTACTGCGACAGTATTTCCTGGGGCTACACCTTC
TRBV5-1	.	.	TRBJ2-3	CASSLALAWGSEDTQYF	TGCGCCAGCAGCTTGGCCCTAGCCTGGGGCTCCGAAGATACGCAGTATTTT
TRBV19	.	.	TRBJ1-3	CASSIGDRFSGNTIYF	TGTGCCAGTAGTATCGGGGACCGATTCTCTGGAAACACCATATATTTT